These 18 T cell receptor beta chains originate from one sample sequenced in a study of shared clonotypes between healthy human individuals. Assay: immunoSEQ multiplex PCR; the TCRdb copy retains only in-frame clones and omits some. The sample lists some 2.1 million clones; 85% to 95% were seen once. The sequenced sample consisted of naive CD4+ T cells sorted from blood. Specified subset: CD45RA+ positively selected. The receptors were gathered from a man younger than 35 in good health.

A remark on this clone: The identical CDR3 is also encoded by other nucleotide sequences in the sample. The chain links TRBV5-1 to TRBJ1-2, with D unclear. CDR3 length: 13 amino acids. Germline values: CDR1 SGHRS, CDR2 YFSETQ. Trimming took 4 bases from V and 0 from J, leaving 7 bases between them. CDR3 sequence: CASSLTANYGYTF. CDR3 DNA: TGCGCCAGCAGCCTCACAGCTAACTATGGCTACACCTTC.

A word on this clone: A read error is possible here, since a much larger clone lies one base away. Other DNA sequences from this sample encode an identical CDR3 as well. V and J are TRBV29-1 and TRBJ1-1; a possible D gene is TRBD1 (5 bases). The CDR3 contains 10 residues. From germline, CDR1 is SQVTM and CDR2 ANQGSEA. The V and J ends lost 4 bases and 5 bases respectively, with 5 bases between them. The CDR3 sequence is CSVAGTEAFF. As DNA, the CDR3 is TGCAGCGTTGCAGGGACTGAAGCTTTCTTT.

The chain combines TRBV5-6 with TRBJ2-7; 7 bases align to TRBD2. Germline values: CDR1 SGHDT, CDR2 YYEEEE. The J segment lost 11 bases and the V segment lost 3 bases, leaving 8 bases of the junction unmatched. CDR3 size: 12 residues. In nucleotides, the CDR3 is TGTGCCAGCAGCTCCCAGCGGGGTTTTAAGTACTTC. Protein: CASSSQRGFKYF.

V is TRBV6-5 and J is TRBJ1-1; D unresolved. The CDR3 runs to 12 residues. Germline CDR1 reads MNHEY; CDR2 reads SVGAGI. V was trimmed by 5 bases and J by 3 bases, leaving 7 bases between them. CDR3 protein: CASSPGDTEAFF. The CDR3 DNA follows: TGTGCCAGCAGTCCCGGGGACACTGAAGCTTTCTTT.

The chain recombines TRBV25-1 with TRBJ1-6; D possibly corresponds to TRBD1 (6 bases). This CDR3 comprises 17 residues. Trimming removed 5 bases at V and 4 bases at J, with 18 bases between. Germline V gene data show CDR1 as MGHDK and CDR2 as SYGVNS. CDR3 DNA sequence: TGTGCCAGCAGTACCAGAGGGGGGGGTTTTTATAATTCACCCCTCCACTTT. This codes for CASSTRGGGFYNSPLHF.

The gene calls are TRBV6-5 and TRBJ2-7; maybe TRBD1 (5 bases). The V gene lost 5 bases and the J gene lost 2 bases, with 13 bases spanning the gap. The CDR3 sequence is 14 residues long. Germline-derived CDR1 and CDR2 are MNHEY and SVGAGI. The CDR3 coding sequence is TGTGCCAGCAGTCCAAGACAGCAAACCTACGAGCAGTACTTC. Protein: CASSPRQQTYEQYF.

The genes are TRBV10-3 and TRBJ2-1; 9 positions match TRBD2. Germline V gene data show CDR1 as ENHRY and CDR2 as SYGVKD. The length of the CDR3 is 14 residues. Trimming removed 5 bases from V and 4 bases from J; junction bases left unmatched: 3. CDR3 in amino acids: CAISRLAGYNEQFF. CDR3 bases: TGTGCCATCAGTCGGCTAGCGGGGTACAATGAGCAGTTCTTC.

This clone was counted only a few times. The V call is TRBV7-6, the J call TRBJ2-7; 7 positions agree with TRBD1. Per the germline V gene, CDR1 is SGHVS and CDR2 is FNYEAQ. The junction had 9 bases not matched to a gene; V was cut back by 5 bases and J by 2 bases. The CDR3 sequence is 15 residues long. The CDR3 region has the DNA TGTGCCAGCAGCAAAGGGACAGCCTCTCCCTACGAGCAGTACTTC. As protein: CASSKGTASPYEQYF.

This chain uses TRBV19 with TRBJ1-5, with 7 bases identical to TRBD1. J gave up 8 bases and V 4 bases, and 5 bases lay outside the gene matches. CDR3 length: 13 amino acids. Germline values: CDR1 LNHDA, CDR2 SQIVND (reference sequence). CDR3 sequence: CASSSDRAKPQHF. CDR3 coding DNA: TGTGCCAGTAGTAGCGACAGGGCCAAGCCCCAGCATTTT.

This rearrangement joins TRBV18 to TRBJ2-7, with 10 bases lining up with TRBD2. This CDR3 comprises 14 residues. The germline V gene has CDR1 KGHSH and CDR2 LQKENI. The V and J ends lost 3 bases and 9 bases, in that order; junction bases with no gene match: 8. The CDR3, as DNA: TGTGCCAGCTCACCGCAGCGGGAGGGAAGTTCGCAGTACTTC. Amino acids: CASSPQREGSSQYF.

The chain uses TRBV6-1 and TRBJ1-1; D might be TRBD1 (5 bases). This CDR3 has 12 amino acids. Germline CDR1 reads MNHNS; CDR2 reads SASEGT. The germline V and J ends were trimmed by 4 bases and 4 bases, with 7 bases remaining between them. CDR3: CASSAGVTEAFF. The CDR3 region has the DNA TGTGCCAGCAGTGCGGGGGTCACTGAAGCTTTCTTT.

V usage is TRBV10-3 and J usage is TRBJ2-1, with TRBD2 identical over 11 bases. The V gene end was trimmed by 11 bases and the J gene end by 2 bases; junction bases not matched to a gene: 8. CDR3 length: 15 amino acids. Germline CDR1 is ENHRY and CDR2 is SYGVKD. CDR3 loop: CASTSGIGAYNEQFF. The CDR3, as DNA: TGTGCCTCGACTAGCGGGATAGGGGCCTACAATGAGCAGTTCTTC.

This clone was picked up one time. CDR3 bases: TGTGCCAGCAGTTACTCCGTACTACCAAATGAGCAGTTCTTC. Translating gives CASSYSVLPNEQFF. The chain joins TRBV6-5 to TRBJ2-1; no clear D. The V gene lost 0 bases and the J gene lost 7 bases, with 10 bases spanning the gap. Per the germline V gene, CDR1 is MNHEY and CDR2 is SVGAGI. There are 14 residues in the CDR3.

The genes are TRBV15 and TRBJ2-7; D is undetermined. The CDR3 is 14 amino acids. CDR1 is LNHNV and CDR2 is YYDKDF in the germline V gene (reference sequence). V was pared by 0 bases and J by 0 bases, with 6 bases between. CDR3 nucleotides: TGTGCCACCAGCAGAGATCTACTCTCCTACGAGCAGTACTTC. Protein product: CATSRDLLSYEQYF.

The rearrangement joins TRBV30 to TRBJ1-6; D possibly corresponds to TRBD1 (6 bases). Trimming removed 2 bases from V and 9 bases from J, with 17 bases in between. Germline CDR1 and CDR2: GTSNPN and SVGIG (reference sequence). The CDR3 is made up of 15 amino acids. In DNA form, the CDR3 reads TGTGCCTGGAGTCCAGGCGGACAGTACGGTTCACCCCTCCACTTT. It is translated as CAWSPGGQYGSPLHF.

CDR3 protein: CAISRGQGDEQYF. DNA for the CDR3: TGTGCCATCAGTCGGGGACAGGGCGACGAGCAGTACTTC. The chain links TRBV10-3 to TRBJ2-7, with TRBD1 identical over 9 bases. With V trimmed by 5 bases and J by 5 bases, 4 bases remained unmatched. The CDR3 is made up of 13 amino acids. The germline gives CDR1 ENHRY, CDR2 SYGVKD.

Only one count was recorded for this clone. The same CDR3 arises from other DNA sequences in this sample as well. The chain is built from TRBV20-1 and TRBJ2-1; D not resolved. The germline V and J ends were trimmed by 6 bases and 4 bases, with 7 bases remaining between them. CDR3 length: 11 residues. Germline V gene lookup returns CDR1 DFQATT and CDR2 SNEGSKA (reference sequence). Written as DNA, the CDR3 is TGCAGTGCCCCTGGGTACAATGAGCAGTTCTTC. Amino acids: CSAPGYNEQFF.

This chain uses TRBV9 with TRBJ1-1; D unresolved. The V end was cut by 0 bases, the J end by 11 bases, with 26 bases between. The germline gives CDR1 SGDLS, CDR2 YYNGEE. This CDR3 has 17 amino acids. The CDR3 is CASSVAAGSAGPVGAFF. The CDR3 nucleotides read TGTGCCAGCAGCGTAGCGGCCGGCAGTGCGGGTCCCGTGGGCGCTTTCTTT.